This entry lists 23 T cell receptor beta chains sequenced from one sample in a study of shared clonotypes between healthy human individuals. The table came from immunoSEQ multiplex PCR; TCRdb's copy has only in-frame clones and leaves some out. The table includes about 610,000 clones, about 97% detected once. The sample consisted of naive CD4+ T cells sorted from blood. The sample's subset: CD45RA+ positively selected. The receptors here all came from a woman aged 25-40 years in good health.

The chain links TRBV6-5 to TRBJ1-1; tentatively, D is TRBD1 (5 bases). The CDR3 loop spans 13 amino acids. Germline CDR1 MNHEY, CDR2 SVGAGI. V was cut by 10 bases and J by 11 bases, with 23 bases left in between. CDR3 in DNA: TGTGCCACCAAAAAGGGGCTCCCGGCGAGGGCTTTCTTT. Protein: CATKKGLPARAFF.

This clone was counted only a few times. The CDR3 bases are TGCGCCAGCAGCTTGAATTGGGGGCTCAATTACAATGAGCAGTTCTTC. This encodes CASSLNWGLNYNEQFF. The chain is built from TRBV5-1 and TRBJ2-1, with D possibly TRBD1 on 6 matching bases. The V gene's germline CDR1 is SGHRS and CDR2 YFSETQ. This CDR3 is built from 16 residues. V lost 1 base, J lost 4 bases, and 15 bases lay in between.

J is TRBJ2-5 and V is TRBV7-3, with TRBD2 identical over 11 bases. CDR1 and CDR2 (germline): SGHTA, FQGTGA. V shed 5 bases, J shed 2 bases, and the junction held 4 bases outside the gene matches. This CDR3 spans 15 amino acids. The CDR3 region is CASSRTSGQQETQYF. CDR3 DNA sequence: TGTGCCAGCAGCCGGACTAGCGGGCAGCAAGAGACCCAGTACTTC.

This clone was seen once. The chain recombines TRBV6-5 with TRBJ2-6; D may be TRBD1 (6 bases). This CDR3 has 15 amino acids. V gave up 6 bases and J gave up 4 bases, with 13 bases separating them. Germline V lookup: CDR1 MNHEY, CDR2 SVGAGI. In DNA form, the CDR3 reads TGTGCCAGCAGCCTCAGGGGATCCGGGGCCAACGTCCTGACTTTC. Protein sequence: CASSLRGSGANVLTF.

The chain joins TRBV6-1 to TRBJ2-1; 8 bases align to TRBD2. Germline V lookup: CDR1 MNHNS, CDR2 SASEGT. J gave up 9 bases and V 2 bases, and 21 bases lay outside the gene matches. The CDR3 totals 19 residues. CDR3 DNA sequence: TGTGCCAGCAGTGAATTCAGCACTTATAGCGGGATTTCCTATTCTGAGCAGTTCTTC. Encoded protein: CASSEFSTYSGISYSEQFF.

The CDR3: CASGQGPLNQPQHF. CDR3 coding DNA: TGTGCCAGTGGACAGGGGCCTCTAAATCAGCCCCAGCATTTT. The V call is TRBV6-6, the J call TRBJ1-5; 9 bases fit TRBD1. Germline V gives CDR1 MNHNY, CDR2 SVGAGI (reference sequence). This CDR3 comprises 14 residues. Trimming at V came to 9 bases and at J to 4 bases, leaving 7 bases not matched to a gene.

V gene TRBV30 combines with J gene TRBJ1-1, with a weak D call TRBD1 (6 bases). CDR1 and CDR2 from the germline V gene are GTSNPN and SVGIG (reference sequence). With 2 bases removed from V and 1 base from J, the gap between germline ends came to 11 bases. The CDR3 has 14 amino acids. CDR3 sequence: CAWSPGQPNTEAFF. The CDR3 DNA reads as TGTGCCTGGAGTCCAGGACAGCCGAACACTGAAGCTTTCTTT. Together with reference TRBV30 and TRBJ1-1, the CDR3 gives the full variable domain: SQTIHQWPATLVQPVGSPLSLECTVEGTSNPNLYWYRQAAGRGLQLLFYSVGIGQISSEVPQNLSASRPQDRQFILSSKKLLLSDSGFYLCAWSPGQPNTEAFFGQGTRLTVV.

The chain combines TRBV10-1 with TRBJ2-2; 14 positions match TRBD2. Trimming cost V 8 bases and J 4 bases; bases outside gene matches: 3. The CDR3 covers 15 residues. The V gene's germline CDR1 is WNHNN and CDR2 SYGVQD (reference sequence). CDR3 in DNA: TGCGCCAGCGCCGGGACTAGCGGGAGCACCGGGGAGCTGTTTTTT. Its translation: CASAGTSGSTGELFF.

The J gene is TRBJ2-3, the V gene TRBV28; the D is unclear. Germline assignment: CDR1 MDHEN and CDR2 SYDVKM. Between the trimmed V and J ends, which lost 8 bases and 1 base, there was a span of 10 bases. The CDR3 contains 13 residues. The CDR3 reads CASSAGGTDTQYF. As DNA, the CDR3 is TGTGCCAGCTCCGCCGGTGGCACAGATACGCAGTATTTT.

The chain combines TRBV12-5 with TRBJ2-1; D ambiguous. Germline CDR1 LGHNT, CDR2 FRNRAP. Trimming took 4 bases from V and 9 from J, leaving 7 bases between them. The CDR3 length is 11 residues. This CDR3 is CASGSPGEQFF. The CDR3 DNA follows: TGTGCTAGTGGTTCTCCGGGTGAGCAGTTCTTC.

The chain employs TRBV28 and TRBJ1-5, with D hard to call. V lost 2 bases, J lost 4 bases, and 9 bases lay in between. Per the germline V gene, CDR1 is MDHEN and CDR2 is SYDVKM. This CDR3 has 14 amino acids. DNA for the CDR3: TGTGCCAGCAGTTTAAGCCAGACTAATCAGCCCCAGCATTTT. This translates into CASSLSQTNQPQHF.

In this sample, this clone turned up once. The chain links TRBV28 to TRBJ2-5; 10 bases agree with TRBD1. The CDR3 contains 14 residues. V was clipped by 10 bases and J by 4 bases; unmatched bases: 9. CDR1 MDHEN and CDR2 SYDVKM come from the germline V gene. The CDR3 is CANKRQGAGETQYF. The CDR3 bases are TGTGCCAACAAACGACAGGGGGCAGGAGAGACCCAGTACTTC.

This chain joins TRBV18 and TRBJ2-3; D is possibly TRBD1 or TRBD2 (5 bases each). The CDR3 is 16 residues long. The V gene lost 2 bases and the J gene lost 2 bases, with 14 bases spanning the gap. In germline, CDR1 is KGHSH, CDR2 LQKENI. The CDR3 DNA reads TGTGCCAGCTCACCAGTCCAGGGAGAAATCACAGATACGCAGTATTTT. Translation gives CASSPVQGEITDTQYF.

The V and J genes are TRBV12-5 and TRBJ2-5, with 9 nucleotides matching TRBD1. Trimming took 5 bases from V and 5 from J; bases not matched to a gene: 15. The CDR3 runs 17 residues. Germline V gene sequence: CDR1 LGHNT, CDR2 FRNRAP. The CDR3 reads CASGRDSGTGILETQYF. CDR3 DNA sequence: TGTGCTAGTGGTCGGGACTCCGGGACAGGGATCTTGGAGACCCAGTACTTC.

As to this clone: The same CDR3 can be traced to other DNA sequences in this sample. The chain is built from TRBV2 and TRBJ1-2; D is ambiguous. V shed 1 base and J shed 5 bases, with 5 bases lying between them. The germline gives CDR1 SNHLY, CDR2 FYNNEI. The CDR3 loop spans 12 amino acids. CDR3 nucleotides: TGTGCCAGCAGTGAAGTGGGATATGGCTACACCTTC. It is translated as CASSEVGYGYTF.

The chain links TRBV7-9 to TRBJ1-1, with D possibly being TRBD1 (6 bases). CDR3 length: 14 residues. CDR1 is SEHNR and CDR2 is FQNEAQ in the germline V gene (reference sequence). Trimming cost V 5 bases and J 11 bases, with 21 bases left between them. CDR3 amino acids: CASSGRQAFVSAFF. CDR3 sequence (DNA): TGTGCCAGCAGCGGACGACAGGCTTTTGTCTCGGCTTTCTTT.

This chain uses TRBV29-1 with TRBJ1-2, with D tentatively TRBD1 (5 bases). The CDR3 has 15 amino acids. Between the trimmed V and J ends, which lost 6 bases and 0 bases, there was a span of 17 bases. The germline V gene encodes CDR1 SQVTM and CDR2 ANQGSEA. The CDR3 nucleotides are TGCAGCGTGGGGCCATCCGGAGGTACTAACTATGGCTACACCTTC. It specifies CSVGPSGGTNYGYTF.

The chain uses TRBV2 and TRBJ2-7; D gene ambiguous. This CDR3 is built from 18 residues. Germline lookup yields CDR1 SNHLY and CDR2 FYNNEI. V was trimmed by 4 bases and J by 0 bases, leaving 22 bases between them. The CDR3 bases are TGTGCCAGCAGTGGAGGAGACAACTCCGACGCGAGCTCCTACGAGCAGTACTTC. Amino acid sequence: CASSGGDNSDASSYEQYF.

This clone was picked up one time. The chain combines TRBV4-1 with TRBJ2-5; 7 nucleotides agree with TRBD2. The CDR3 has 18 amino acids. CDR1 is MGHRA and CDR2 is YSYEKL in the germline V gene. With 3 bases clipped from V and 5 bases from J, the junction kept 18 bases outside the gene matches. The CDR3 nucleotides read TGCGCCAGCAGCCATCGGGAGGCGGGGCACGGGAGTTTGGAGACCCAGTACTTC. Residues: CASSHREAGHGSLETQYF.

This chain joins TRBV7-2 and TRBJ2-1, with 10 bases that match TRBD2. The germline gives CDR1 SGHTA, CDR2 FQGNSA. The CDR3 is made up of 15 amino acids. The junction had 5 bases not matched to a gene; V was cut back by 2 bases and J by 7 bases. In DNA, the CDR3 is TGTGCCAGCAGCTTAACTAGCGGGATAAGGAATGAGCAGTTCTTC. Protein product: CASSLTSGIRNEQFF.

The rearrangement uses TRBV2 and TRBJ2-1; 10 bases fit TRBD2. CDR1 and CDR2 (germline): SNHLY, FYNNEI. The CDR3 contains 13 residues. The junction had 5 bases not matched to a gene; V was cut back by 11 bases and J by 4 bases. The CDR3 DNA reads as TGTGCCGGAAGGACTAGCGGTTACAATGAGCAGTTCTTC. Translating it yields CAGRTSGYNEQFF.

The chain carries TRBV4-2 and TRBJ2-2; D is perhaps TRBD2 (6 bases). The CDR3 is 16 amino acids. Germline loops: CDR1 LGHNA, CDR2 YNFKEQ. Trimming left V 2 bases short and J 3 bases short, with 13 bases between. CDR3 sequence: CASSQIRGKDTGELFF. DNA for the CDR3: TGTGCCAGCAGCCAAATTCGGGGGAAGGACACCGGGGAGCTGTTTTTT.

This clone was picked up one time. The rearrangement links TRBV28 to TRBJ2-7; D is uncertain. CDR1 is MDHEN and CDR2 is SYDVKM in the germline V gene. The CDR3 spans 13 residues. Trimming took off 10 bases at V and 2 bases at J, with 15 bases between the two ends. The CDR3 protein is CATGGRGTYEQYF. CDR3 nucleotides: TGTGCCACCGGCGGTCGTGGTACCTACGAGCAGTACTTC.